This T cell receptor (beta chain) was retrieved from a study of beta chain features in type 1 diabetes. Study-wide points: High TCR expression in some cells could lead to their over-representation in cDNA sequencing. Shortening that was moderate but significant affected the TCRB CDR3s of Type 1 diabetes patients in all four CD4+ subsets.

Germline CDR1 and CDR2: SGDLS and YYNGEE. Trimming left V 0 bases short and J 6 bases short, with 14 bases between. There are 15 residues in the CDR3. In its sample, this clone was seen a few times. The antigen is unknown. Expressed TCRB transcripts were sequenced after all isolated RNA was converted to cDNA. Deep immunoSEQ sequencing covered naive, central memory and regulatory T cell samples. Some clones are missing from TCRdb's copy, which holds only in-frame ones; the method was immunoSEQ multiplex PCR. This sample carries about 660,000 clones, around an eighth of them seen once, and the ten largest clones take nearly 0.04%.

Sequenced input: naive CD4+ T cells from blood. This sequence was found in a man between 18 and 35 years old with type 1 diabetes. V is TRBV9 and J is TRBJ2-3; maybe TRBD2 (6 bases). In nucleotides, the CDR3 is TGTGCCAGCAGCGTAGAACCAGCGCGGGGCGATACGCAGTATTTT. It specifies CASSVEPARGDTQYF.